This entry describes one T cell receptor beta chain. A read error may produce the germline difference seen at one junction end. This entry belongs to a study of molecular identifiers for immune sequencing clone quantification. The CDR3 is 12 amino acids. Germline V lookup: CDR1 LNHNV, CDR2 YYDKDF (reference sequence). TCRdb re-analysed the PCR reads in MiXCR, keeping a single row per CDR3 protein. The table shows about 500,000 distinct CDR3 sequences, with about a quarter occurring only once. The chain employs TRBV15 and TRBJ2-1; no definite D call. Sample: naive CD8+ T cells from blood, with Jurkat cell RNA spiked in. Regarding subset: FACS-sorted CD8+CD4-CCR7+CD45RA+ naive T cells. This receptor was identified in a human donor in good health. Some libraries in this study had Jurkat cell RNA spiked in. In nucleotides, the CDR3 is TGTGCCACCAGCAGAGTAAACAATGGGCAGTTCTTC. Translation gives CATSRVNNGQFF.